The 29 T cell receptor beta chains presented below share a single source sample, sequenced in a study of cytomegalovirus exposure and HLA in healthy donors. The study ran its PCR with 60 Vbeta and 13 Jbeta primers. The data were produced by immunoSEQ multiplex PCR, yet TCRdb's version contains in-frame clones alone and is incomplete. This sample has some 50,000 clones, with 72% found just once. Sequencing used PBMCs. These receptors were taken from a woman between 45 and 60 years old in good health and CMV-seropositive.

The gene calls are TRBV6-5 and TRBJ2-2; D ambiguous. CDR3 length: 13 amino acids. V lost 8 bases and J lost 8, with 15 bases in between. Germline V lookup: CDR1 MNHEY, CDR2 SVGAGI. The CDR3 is CASRGRTAGELFF. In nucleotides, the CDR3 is TGTGCCAGCCGTGGTCGTACCGCGGGGGAGCTGTTTTTT.

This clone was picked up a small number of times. In DNA, the CDR3 is TGTGCCAGCACGACCGGGGGGTCGGGTGAAGCTTTCTTT. Translated, it gives CASTTGGSGEAFF. The V gene is TRBV9, the J gene TRBJ1-1, with D possibly TRBD1 on 5 matching bases. Germline V gene lookup returns CDR1 SGDLS and CDR2 YYNGEE. CDR3 length: 13 residues. V shed 6 bases and J shed 7 bases, with 16 bases lying between them. The full variable domain, completed using reference TRBV9 and TRBJ1-1, is DSGVTQTPKHLITATGQRVTLRCSPRSGDLSVYWYQQSLDQGLQFLIQYYNGEERAKGNILERFSAQQFPDLHSELNLSSLELGDSALYFCASTTGGSGEAFFGQGTRLTVV.

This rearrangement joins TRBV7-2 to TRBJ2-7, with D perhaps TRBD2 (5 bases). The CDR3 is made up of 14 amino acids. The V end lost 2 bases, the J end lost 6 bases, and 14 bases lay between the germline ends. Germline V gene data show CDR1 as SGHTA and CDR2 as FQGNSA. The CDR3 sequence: CASSLSGLGSEQYF. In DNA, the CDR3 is TGTGCCAGCAGCTTAAGCGGCTTAGGATCCGAGCAGTACTTC.

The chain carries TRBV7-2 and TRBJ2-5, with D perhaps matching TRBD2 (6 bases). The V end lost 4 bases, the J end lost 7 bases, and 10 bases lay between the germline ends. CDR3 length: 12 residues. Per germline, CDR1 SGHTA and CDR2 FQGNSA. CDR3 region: CASSSGVSTQYF. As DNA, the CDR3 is TGTGCCAGCAGCTCGGGGGTGTCGACCCAGTACTTC.

The CDR3 is CASRTAYNSPLHF. The CDR3 DNA sequence: TGTGCCAGCAGAACTGCTTATAATTCACCCCTCCACTTT. The chain combines TRBV6-5 with TRBJ1-6; D ambiguous. The CDR3 length is 13 residues. Germline CDR1 is MNHEY and CDR2 is SVGAGI. Deletions cut 6 bases from V and 4 bases from J, with 7 bases between.

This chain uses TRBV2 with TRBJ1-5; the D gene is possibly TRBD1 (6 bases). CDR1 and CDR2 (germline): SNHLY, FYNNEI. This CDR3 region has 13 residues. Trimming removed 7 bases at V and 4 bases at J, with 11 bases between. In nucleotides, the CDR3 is TGTGCCAGCATGTTACAGGGAAATCAGCCCCAGCATTTT. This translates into CASMLQGNQPQHF.

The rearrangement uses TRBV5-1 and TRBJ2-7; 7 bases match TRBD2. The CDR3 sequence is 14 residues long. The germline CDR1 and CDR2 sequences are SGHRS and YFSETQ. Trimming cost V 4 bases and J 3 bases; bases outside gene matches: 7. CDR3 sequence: CASSLTGTIYEQYF. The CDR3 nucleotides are TGCGCCAGCAGCCTTACCGGGACTATCTACGAGCAGTACTTC.

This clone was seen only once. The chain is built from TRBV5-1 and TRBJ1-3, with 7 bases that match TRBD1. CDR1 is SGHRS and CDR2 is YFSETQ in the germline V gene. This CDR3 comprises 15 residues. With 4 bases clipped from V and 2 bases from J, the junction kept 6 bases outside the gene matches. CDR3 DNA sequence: TGCGCCAGCAGCCTAGGGACAGCCCCTGGAAACACCATATATTTT. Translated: CASSLGTAPGNTIYF.

The CDR3 DNA sequence: TGCGCCAGCAGCCAAGCCCCCTCCGGCGGTCAAGAGACCCAGTACTTC. Translating it yields CASSQAPSGGQETQYF. The chain links TRBV4-3 to TRBJ2-5; no reliable D call. Trimming pared 1 base from V and 2 bases from J, leaving 14 bases between. The CDR3 is made up of 16 amino acids. Germline values: CDR1 LGHNA, CDR2 YSLEER.

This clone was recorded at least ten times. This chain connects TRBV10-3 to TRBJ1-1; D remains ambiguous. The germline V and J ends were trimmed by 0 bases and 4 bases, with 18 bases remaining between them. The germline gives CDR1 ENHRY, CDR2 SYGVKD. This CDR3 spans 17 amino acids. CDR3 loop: CAISESVEGRWGTEAFF. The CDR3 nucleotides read TGTGCCATCAGTGAGTCGGTAGAGGGCAGGTGGGGCACTGAAGCTTTCTTT.

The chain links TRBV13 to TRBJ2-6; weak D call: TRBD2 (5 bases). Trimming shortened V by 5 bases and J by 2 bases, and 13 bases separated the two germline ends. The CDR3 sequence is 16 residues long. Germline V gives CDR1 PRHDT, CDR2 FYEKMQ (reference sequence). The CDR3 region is CASSPSGLTGANVLTF. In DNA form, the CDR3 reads TGTGCCAGCAGCCCCTCAGGACTCACTGGGGCCAACGTCCTGACTTTC.

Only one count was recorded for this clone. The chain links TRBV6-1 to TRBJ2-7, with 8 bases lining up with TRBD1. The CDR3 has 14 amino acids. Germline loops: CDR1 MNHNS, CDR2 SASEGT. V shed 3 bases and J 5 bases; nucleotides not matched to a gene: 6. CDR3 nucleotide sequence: TGTGCCAGCAGTGAGAGGGACAGGCGGGACGAGCAGTACTTC. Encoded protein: CASSERDRRDEQYF.

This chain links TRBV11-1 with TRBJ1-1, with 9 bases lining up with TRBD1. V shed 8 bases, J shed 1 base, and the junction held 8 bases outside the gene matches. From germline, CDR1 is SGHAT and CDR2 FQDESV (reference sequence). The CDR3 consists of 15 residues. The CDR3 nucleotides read TGTGCCAGCTCCCTCCGGGGACAGGGGAACACTGAAGCTTTCTTT. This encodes CASSLRGQGNTEAFF.

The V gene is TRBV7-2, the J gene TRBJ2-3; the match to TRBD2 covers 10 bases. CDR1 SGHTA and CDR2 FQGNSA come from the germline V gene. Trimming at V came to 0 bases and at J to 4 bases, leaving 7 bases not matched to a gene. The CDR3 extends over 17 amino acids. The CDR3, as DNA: TGTGCCAGCAGCTTAGCGAATCTAGCGGGAGTCCCAGATACGCAGTATTTT. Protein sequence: CASSLANLAGVPDTQYF.

CDR3 coding DNA: TGTGCCAGCGCTTGGGACAGGGACGAGGACACAGATACGCAGTATTTT. Amino acid sequence: CASAWDRDEDTDTQYF. J is TRBJ2-3 and V is TRBV9; 9 bases agree with TRBD1. This CDR3 has 16 amino acids. Per germline, CDR1 SGDLS and CDR2 YYNGEE. Germline trimming cut 7 bases from V and 2 bases from J; bases unmatched to any gene: 11.

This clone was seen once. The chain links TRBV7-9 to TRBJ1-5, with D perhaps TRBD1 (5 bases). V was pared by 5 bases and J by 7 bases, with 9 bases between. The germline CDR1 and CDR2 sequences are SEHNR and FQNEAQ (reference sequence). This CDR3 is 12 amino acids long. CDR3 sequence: CASSLQGQPQHF. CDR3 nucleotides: TGTGCCAGCAGCCTTCAGGGACAGCCCCAGCATTTT.

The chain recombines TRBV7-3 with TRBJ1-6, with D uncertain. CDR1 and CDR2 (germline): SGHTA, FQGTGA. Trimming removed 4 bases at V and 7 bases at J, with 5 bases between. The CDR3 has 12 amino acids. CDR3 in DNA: TGTGCCAGCAGCTCCCAGAATTCACCCCTCCACTTT. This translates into CASSSQNSPLHF.

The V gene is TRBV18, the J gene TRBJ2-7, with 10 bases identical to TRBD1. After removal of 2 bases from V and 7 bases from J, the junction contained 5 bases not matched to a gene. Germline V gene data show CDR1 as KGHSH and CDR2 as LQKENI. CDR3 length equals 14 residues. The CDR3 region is CASSPRQGAGEQYF. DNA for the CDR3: TGTGCCAGCTCACCAAGACAGGGGGCGGGGGAGCAGTACTTC.

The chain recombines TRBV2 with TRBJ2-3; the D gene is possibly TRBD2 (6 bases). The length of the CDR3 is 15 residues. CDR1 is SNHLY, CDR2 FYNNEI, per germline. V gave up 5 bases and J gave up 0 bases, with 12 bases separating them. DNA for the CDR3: TGTGCCAGCAGTAAGCGAAGCGGGAGCACAGATACGCAGTATTTT. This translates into CASSKRSGSTDTQYF.

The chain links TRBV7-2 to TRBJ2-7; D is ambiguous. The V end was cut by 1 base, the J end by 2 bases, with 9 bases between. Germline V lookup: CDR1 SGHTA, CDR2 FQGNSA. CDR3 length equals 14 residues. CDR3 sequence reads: CASSLEPHAYEQYF. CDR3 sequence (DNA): TGTGCCAGCAGCTTAGAGCCCCATGCCTACGAGCAGTACTTC.

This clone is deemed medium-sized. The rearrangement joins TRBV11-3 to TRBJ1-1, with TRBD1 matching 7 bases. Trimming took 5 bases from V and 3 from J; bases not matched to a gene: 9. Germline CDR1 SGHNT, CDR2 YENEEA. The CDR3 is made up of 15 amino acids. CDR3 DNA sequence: TGTGCCAGCAGCCCGGACGGACAGGAGGACACTGAAGCTTTCTTT. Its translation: CASSPDGQEDTEAFF.

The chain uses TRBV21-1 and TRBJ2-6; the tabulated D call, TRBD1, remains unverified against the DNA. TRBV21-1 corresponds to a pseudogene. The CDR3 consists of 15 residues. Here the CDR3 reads CASSPQGSGANVLTF. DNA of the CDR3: TGTGCCAGCAGCCCCCAGGGCTCTGGGGCCAACGTCCTGACTTTC.

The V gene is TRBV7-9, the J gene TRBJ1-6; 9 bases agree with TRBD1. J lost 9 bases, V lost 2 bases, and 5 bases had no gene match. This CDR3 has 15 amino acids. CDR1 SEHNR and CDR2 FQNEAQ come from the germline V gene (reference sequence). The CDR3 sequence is CASSLKRQGGSPLHF. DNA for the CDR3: TGTGCCAGCAGCTTAAAAAGACAGGGGGGTTCACCCCTCCACTTT.

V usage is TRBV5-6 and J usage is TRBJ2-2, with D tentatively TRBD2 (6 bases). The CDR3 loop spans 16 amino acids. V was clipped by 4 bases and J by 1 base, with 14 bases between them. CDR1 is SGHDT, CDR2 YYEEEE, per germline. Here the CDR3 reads CASSRRGGENTGELFF. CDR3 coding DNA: TGTGCCAGCAGCCGTCGAGGAGGGGAGAACACCGGGGAGCTGTTTTTT.

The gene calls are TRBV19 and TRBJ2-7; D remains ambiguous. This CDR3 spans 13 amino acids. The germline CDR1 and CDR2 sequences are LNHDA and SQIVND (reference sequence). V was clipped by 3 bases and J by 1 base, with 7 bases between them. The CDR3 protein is CASSMGSSYEQYF. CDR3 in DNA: TGTGCCAGTAGTATGGGCTCTTCCTACGAGCAGTACTTC.

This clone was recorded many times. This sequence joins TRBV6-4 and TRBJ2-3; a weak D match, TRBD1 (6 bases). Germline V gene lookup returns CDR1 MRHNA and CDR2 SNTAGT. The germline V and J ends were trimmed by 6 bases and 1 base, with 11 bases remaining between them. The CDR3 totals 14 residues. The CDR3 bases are TGTGCCAGCAGCGGGTCAGGGGGCACAGATACGCAGTATTTT. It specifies CASSGSGGTDTQYF.

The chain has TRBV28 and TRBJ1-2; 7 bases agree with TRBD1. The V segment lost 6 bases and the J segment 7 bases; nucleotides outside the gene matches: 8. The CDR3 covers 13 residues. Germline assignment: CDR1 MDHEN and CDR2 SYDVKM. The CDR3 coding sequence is TGTGCCAGCAGCCTACGACAGGGAAGTGGCTACACCTTC. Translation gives CASSLRQGSGYTF.

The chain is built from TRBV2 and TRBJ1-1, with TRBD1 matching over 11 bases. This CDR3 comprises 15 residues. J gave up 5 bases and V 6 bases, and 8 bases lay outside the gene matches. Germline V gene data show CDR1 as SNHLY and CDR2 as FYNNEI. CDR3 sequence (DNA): TGTGCCAGCAGAGGGGACAGGGGGACCGGGACTGAAGCTTTCTTT. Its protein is CASRGDRGTGTEAFF.

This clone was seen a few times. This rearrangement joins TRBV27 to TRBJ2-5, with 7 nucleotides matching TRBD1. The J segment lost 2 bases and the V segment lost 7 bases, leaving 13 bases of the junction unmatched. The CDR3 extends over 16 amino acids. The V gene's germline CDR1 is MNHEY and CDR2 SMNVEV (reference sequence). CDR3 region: CASTPHRDSLQETQYF. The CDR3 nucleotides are TGTGCCAGCACCCCACACCGGGACAGCCTTCAAGAGACCCAGTACTTC.